The rows below give T cell receptor beta chains drawn from one sample of a study of shared clonotypes between healthy human individuals. The assay was immunoSEQ multiplex PCR, and TCRdb's table has in-frame clones only and misses some. The data show approximately 1.4 million clones, 95% to 99% seen once. Material: naive CD4+ T cells sorted from blood. The receptors originated from a man aged 30 to 39 in good health. The CDR3 runs from the conserved cysteine through the conserved F or W. Fields, in order: J gene, CDR3 length, D gene, V gene, clone size, CDR3 DNA, CDR3 protein. D genes are given only for firm matches. The listing skips clone size in some rows; elsewhere it reads once, few, many or a size class.

j_call: TRBJ2-3
cdr3_length: 14
d_call: TRBD2
v_call: TRBV28
clone_size: NA
cdr3_nt: TGTGCCAGCACTATAGCGGGAGGGCCCGGTACGCAGTATTTT
cdr3_aa: CASTIAGGPGTQYF

j_call: TRBJ2-7
cdr3_length: 16
d_call: NA
v_call: TRBV5-6
clone_size: NA
cdr3_nt: TGTGCCAGCAGCAGAAGTACAGCCTGGAGCTCCTACGAGCAGTACTTC
cdr3_aa: CASSRSTAWSSYEQYF

j_call: TRBJ1-2
cdr3_length: 15
d_call: NA
v_call: TRBV18
clone_size: NA
cdr3_nt: TGTGCCAGCTCACCACGACCAGGGTCCGACTATGGCTACACCTTC
cdr3_aa: CASSPRPGSDYGYTF

j_call: TRBJ2-7
cdr3_length: 13
d_call: NA
v_call: TRBV11-3
clone_size: NA
cdr3_nt: TGTGCCAGCAGCTTACAGGGGCCGTACGAGCAGTACTTC
cdr3_aa: CASSLQGPYEQYF

j_call: TRBJ1-5
cdr3_length: 17
d_call: NA
v_call: TRBV7-9
clone_size: NA
cdr3_nt: TGTGCCAGCACCCAAACAGGCGGTAACGTCCGCAATCAGCCCCAGCATTTT
cdr3_aa: CASTQTGGNVRNQPQHF

j_call: TRBJ2-3
cdr3_length: 14
d_call: NA
v_call: TRBV5-4
clone_size: NA
cdr3_nt: TGTGCCAGCAGCTTGGCAGCCGGGGTCGACGCGCAGTATTTT
cdr3_aa: CASSLAAGVDAQYF

j_call: TRBJ2-1
cdr3_length: 15
d_call: NA
v_call: TRBV28
clone_size: NA
cdr3_nt: TGTGCCAGCAGTTTGTCTGGTCTTTCCTACAATGAGCAGTTCTTC
cdr3_aa: CASSLSGLSYNEQFF

j_call: TRBJ1-1
cdr3_length: 15
d_call: NA
v_call: TRBV6-5
clone_size: NA
cdr3_nt: TGTGCCAGCAGTTCATGGGGGAACGCGAACACTGAAGCTTTCTTT
cdr3_aa: CASSSWGNANTEAFF

j_call: TRBJ2-3
cdr3_length: 14
d_call: NA
v_call: TRBV28
clone_size: NA
cdr3_nt: TGTGCCAGCAGCTCTCTCTGGCGCACAGATACGCAGTATTTT
cdr3_aa: CASSSLWRTDTQYF

j_call: TRBJ2-2
cdr3_length: 15
d_call: NA
v_call: TRBV5-1
clone_size: NA
cdr3_nt: TGCGCCAGCAGCTTCGGCCGGGGGAACACCGGGGAGCTGTTTTTT
cdr3_aa: CASSFGRGNTGELFF

j_call: TRBJ2-3
cdr3_length: 12
d_call: NA
v_call: TRBV25-1
clone_size: NA
cdr3_nt: TGTGCCAGCAGTGTCAGTGGGGATACGCAGTATTTT
cdr3_aa: CASSVSGDTQYF

j_call: TRBJ2-7
cdr3_length: 15
d_call: TRBD2
v_call: TRBV6-1
clone_size: NA
cdr3_nt: TGTGCCAGCAGTGCCTCCAGCGGGACTGTTTACGAGCAGTACTTC
cdr3_aa: CASSASSGTVYEQYF

j_call: TRBJ2-2
cdr3_length: 15
d_call: TRBD2
v_call: TRBV9
clone_size: NA
cdr3_nt: TGTGCCAGCAGCGGATGGACTAGCAGCACCGGGGAGCTGTTTTTT
cdr3_aa: CASSGWTSSTGELFF

j_call: TRBJ1-5
cdr3_length: 12
d_call: NA
v_call: TRBV2
clone_size: NA
cdr3_nt: TGTGCCAGCGGAGGGGGCAATCAGCCCCAGCATTTT
cdr3_aa: CASGGGNQPQHF

j_call: TRBJ2-1
cdr3_length: 16
d_call: TRBD2
v_call: TRBV7-9
clone_size: NA
cdr3_nt: TGTGCCAGCAGCCGGCTCGGTGCGGGAGGGCTCAATGAGCAGTTCTTC
cdr3_aa: CASSRLGAGGLNEQFF

j_call: TRBJ2-1
cdr3_length: 13
d_call: TRBD2
v_call: TRBV7-9
clone_size: NA
cdr3_nt: TGTGCCAGCAGCCGGCTCACGGGAGGGCCCGAGTTCTTC
cdr3_aa: CASSRLTGGPEFF

j_call: TRBJ2-7
cdr3_length: 13
d_call: TRBD1
v_call: TRBV6-6
clone_size: NA
cdr3_nt: TGTGCCAGCAGTTACGGAACAGGGGCCGAGCAGTACTTC
cdr3_aa: CASSYGTGAEQYF

j_call: TRBJ1-4
cdr3_length: 14
d_call: NA
v_call: TRBV9
clone_size: NA
cdr3_nt: TGTGCCAGCAGCCCTCAAAGCCTCAATGAAAAACTGTTTTTT
cdr3_aa: CASSPQSLNEKLFF

j_call: TRBJ1-4
cdr3_length: 18
d_call: NA
v_call: TRBV16
clone_size: NA
cdr3_nt: TGTGCCAGCAGCCAAAATCTGGCCTGGGGTACAACTAATGAAAAACTGTTTTTT
cdr3_aa: CASSQNLAWGTTNEKLFF

j_call: TRBJ2-2
cdr3_length: 18
d_call: TRBD2
v_call: TRBV14
clone_size: NA
cdr3_nt: TGTGCCAGCAGCCAAGACATAGTTCGTGGGAGGGCCCCCGGGGAGCTGTTTTTT
cdr3_aa: CASSQDIVRGRAPGELFF

j_call: TRBJ2-7
cdr3_length: 15
d_call: TRBD1
v_call: TRBV28
clone_size: NA
cdr3_nt: TGTGCCAGCAGTTTGGCCGGGACAGGGTCCTACGAGCAGTACTTC
cdr3_aa: CASSLAGTGSYEQYF

j_call: TRBJ2-7
cdr3_length: 13
d_call: NA
v_call: TRBV9
clone_size: once
cdr3_nt: TGTGCCAGCAGCGGAGACAGGCGCTACGAGCAGTACTTC
cdr3_aa: CASSGDRRYEQYF

j_call: TRBJ1-5
cdr3_length: 13
d_call: TRBD1
v_call: TRBV2
clone_size: NA
cdr3_nt: TGTGCCAGCAAAGACAGGGGTGGGCAGCCCCAGCATTTT
cdr3_aa: CASKDRGGQPQHF

j_call: TRBJ2-7
cdr3_length: 11
d_call: NA
v_call: TRBV7-2
clone_size: NA
cdr3_nt: TGTGCCAGCAGCTTGCTCCACGAGCAGTACTTC
cdr3_aa: CASSLLHEQYF

j_call: TRBJ2-1
cdr3_length: 17
d_call: TRBD1
v_call: TRBV11-3
clone_size: NA
cdr3_nt: TGTGCCAGCAGCCCCGGCGGGTCCGGGACAGGGGAATCTGAGCAGTTCTTC
cdr3_aa: CASSPGGSGTGESEQFF

j_call: TRBJ2-3
cdr3_length: 11
d_call: NA
v_call: TRBV20-1
clone_size: NA
cdr3_nt: TGCAGTGCTAGGCGCACAGATACGCAGTATTTT
cdr3_aa: CSARRTDTQYF

j_call: TRBJ2-2
cdr3_length: 16
d_call: TRBD2
v_call: TRBV7-2
clone_size: NA
cdr3_nt: TGTGCCAGCAGCCCCCCTAGCGGGAGTATCACCGGGGAGCTGTTTTTT
cdr3_aa: CASSPPSGSITGELFF

j_call: TRBJ2-7
cdr3_length: 14
d_call: NA
v_call: TRBV10-3
clone_size: NA
cdr3_nt: TGTGCCATCAGTGAAGCAGGGAGTGTCTACGAGCAGTACTTC
cdr3_aa: CAISEAGSVYEQYF

j_call: TRBJ2-1
cdr3_length: 12
d_call: NA
v_call: TRBV7-9
clone_size: NA
cdr3_nt: TGTGCCAGCAGCTATGCCGACGGGATTTCGTTCTTC
cdr3_aa: CASSYADGISFF

j_call: TRBJ1-4
cdr3_length: 16
d_call: TRBD1
v_call: TRBV5-6
clone_size: NA
cdr3_nt: TGTGCCAGCAGGCGCGTGAGACAGGGGGCAGGCGAAAAACTGTTTTTT
cdr3_aa: CASRRVRQGAGEKLFF

j_call: TRBJ2-3
cdr3_length: 15
d_call: NA
v_call: TRBV5-1
clone_size: NA
cdr3_nt: TGCGCCAGCAGCTTGGCCGACGGATCGAAGGATACGCAGTATTTT
cdr3_aa: CASSLADGSKDTQYF